The 4 T cell receptor beta chains below come from one sample, sequenced in a study of cytotoxic CD8 clonotypes in ibrutinib-treated CLL. TCRdb keeps only in-frame clones here, not all; method: immunoSEQ multiplex PCR. The sample shows about 50,000 clones, around three fifths of them seen only once. This specimen consisted of PBMCs, obtained after 24 months of ibrutinib treatment. The origin of the receptors is a human donor with chronic lymphocytic leukemia.

This clone was recorded a few times. The V gene is TRBV6-5, the J gene TRBJ2-3; D unclear. The CDR3 consists of 15 residues. From germline, CDR1 is MNHEY and CDR2 SVGAGI. V gave up 6 bases and J gave up 6 bases, with 19 bases separating them. The CDR3 DNA sequence: TGTGCCAGCAGCCCCCTATCAGGTAGCAGGGATACGCAGTATTTT. Protein: CASSPLSGSRDTQYF.

A word on this clone: At one of its ends the junction is not consistent with the germline gene, which may arise from a read error. Here the CDR3 reads CSVGAGMGAYIF. In nucleotides, the CDR3 is TGCAGCGTTGGAGCAGGGATGGGAGCGTATATATTT. The chain couples TRBV29-1 to TRBJ1-1, with D possibly TRBD1 on 5 matching bases. Germline V gene data show CDR1 as SQVTM and CDR2 as ANQGSEA. The CDR3 contains 12 residues.

The V gene is TRBV6-1, the J gene TRBJ2-7; D might be TRBD2 (6 bases). This CDR3 spans 17 amino acids. Trimming left V 3 bases short and J 6 bases short, with 24 bases between. CDR1 is MNHNS and CDR2 is SASEGT in the germline V gene. The CDR3 sequence: CASSDRTFAGTSVEQYF. The CDR3 nucleotides read TGTGCCAGCAGTGACCGGACCTTTGCGGGAACCTCTGTCGAGCAGTACTTC.

As regards this clone: This sample includes further DNA sequences coding for the same CDR3. J is TRBJ1-2 and V is TRBV6-1; D call uncertain. From germline, CDR1 is MNHNS and CDR2 SASEGT. The CDR3 loop spans 11 amino acids. The V end was cut by 5 bases, the J end by 5 bases, with 6 bases between. The CDR3 nucleotides read TGTGCCAGCAGTCCCCTGTATGGCTACACCTTC. This translates into CASSPLYGYTF.